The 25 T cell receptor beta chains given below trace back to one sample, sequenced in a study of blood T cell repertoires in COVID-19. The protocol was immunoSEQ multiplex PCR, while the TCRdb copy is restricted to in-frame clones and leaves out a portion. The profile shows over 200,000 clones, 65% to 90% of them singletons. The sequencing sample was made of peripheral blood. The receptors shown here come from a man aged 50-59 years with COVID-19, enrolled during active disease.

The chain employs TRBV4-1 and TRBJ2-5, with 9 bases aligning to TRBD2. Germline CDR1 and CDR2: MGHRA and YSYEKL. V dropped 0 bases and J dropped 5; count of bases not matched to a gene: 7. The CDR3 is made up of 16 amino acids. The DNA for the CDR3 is TGCGCCAGCAGCCAAGAGGGGAGCGGGGGGCAGGAGACCCAGTACTTC. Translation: CASSQEGSGGQETQYF.

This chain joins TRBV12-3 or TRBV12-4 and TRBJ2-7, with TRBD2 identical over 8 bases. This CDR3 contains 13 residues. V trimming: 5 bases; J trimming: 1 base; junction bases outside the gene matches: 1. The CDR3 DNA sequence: TGTGCCAGCAGTAGCGGGAGATCCTACGAGCAGTACTTC. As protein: CASSSGRSYEQYF.

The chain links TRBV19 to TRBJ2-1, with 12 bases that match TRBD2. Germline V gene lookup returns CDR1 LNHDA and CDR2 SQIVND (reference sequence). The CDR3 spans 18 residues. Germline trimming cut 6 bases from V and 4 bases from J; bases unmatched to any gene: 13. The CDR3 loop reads CASRNRLAGDEKYNEQFF. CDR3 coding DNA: TGTGCCAGTAGAAACAGACTAGCGGGAGATGAAAAGTACAATGAGCAGTTCTTC.

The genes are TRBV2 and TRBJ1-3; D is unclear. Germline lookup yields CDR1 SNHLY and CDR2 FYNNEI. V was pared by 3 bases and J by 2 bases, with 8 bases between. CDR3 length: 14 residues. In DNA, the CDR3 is TGTGCCAGCAGTGATCTTGTTCCTGGAAACACCATATATTTT. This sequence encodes CASSDLVPGNTIYF.

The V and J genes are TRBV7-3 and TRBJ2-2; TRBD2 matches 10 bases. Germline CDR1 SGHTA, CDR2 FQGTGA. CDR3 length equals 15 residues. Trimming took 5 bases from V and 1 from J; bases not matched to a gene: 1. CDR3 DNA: TGTGCCAGCAGCCGGACTAGCGGGAACACCGGGGAGCTGTTTTTT. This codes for CASSRTSGNTGELFF. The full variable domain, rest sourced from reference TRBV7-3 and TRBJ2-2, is GAGVSQTPSNKVTEKGKYVELRCDPISGHTALYWYRQSLGQGPEFLIYFQGTGAADDSGLPNDRFFAVRPEGSVSTLKIQRTERGDSAVYLCASSRTSGNTGELFFGEGSRLTVL.

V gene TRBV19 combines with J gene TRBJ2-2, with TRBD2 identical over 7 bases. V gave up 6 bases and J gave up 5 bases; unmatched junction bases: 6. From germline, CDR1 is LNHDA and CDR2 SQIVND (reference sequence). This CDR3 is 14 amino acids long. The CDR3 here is CASRRGMGTGELFF. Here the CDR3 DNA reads TGTGCCAGTAGGCGGGGGATGGGAACCGGGGAGCTGTTTTTT.

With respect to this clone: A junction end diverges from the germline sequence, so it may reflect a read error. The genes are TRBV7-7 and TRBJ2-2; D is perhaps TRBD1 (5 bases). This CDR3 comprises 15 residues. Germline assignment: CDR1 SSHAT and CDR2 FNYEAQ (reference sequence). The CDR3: CASSLVTANTGELFF. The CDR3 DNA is TGTGCTAGCAGCTTAGTGACAGCGAACACCGGGGAGCTGTTTTTT.

CDR3 in amino acids: CASSLILASTGELFF. The CDR3 nucleotides read TGTGCCAGCAGTTTAATACTAGCAAGCACCGGGGAGCTGTTTTTT. V is TRBV27 and J is TRBJ2-2; D perhaps matches TRBD2 (6 bases). There are 15 residues in the CDR3. CDR1 and CDR2 (germline): MNHEY, SMNVEV (reference sequence). V was cut by 2 bases and J by 4 bases, with 11 bases left in between.

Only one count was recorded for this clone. The CDR3 here is CATGQGTVTNEKLFF. As DNA, the CDR3 is TGTGCCACTGGACAGGGGACTGTGACTAATGAAAAACTGTTTTTT. The chain carries TRBV19 and TRBJ1-4, with 9 bases identical to TRBD1. The V and J ends lost 10 bases and 2 bases, in that order; junction bases with no gene match: 8. This CDR3 is built from 15 residues. Germline V gene lookup returns CDR1 LNHDA and CDR2 SQIVND (reference sequence).

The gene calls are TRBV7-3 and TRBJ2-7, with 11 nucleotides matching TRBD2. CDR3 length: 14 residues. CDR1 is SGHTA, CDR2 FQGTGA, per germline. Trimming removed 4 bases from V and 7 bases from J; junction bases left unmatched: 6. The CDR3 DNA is TGTGCCAGCAGCTCCGGGACTAGCGGCGGTGAGCAGTACTTC. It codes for CASSSGTSGGEQYF. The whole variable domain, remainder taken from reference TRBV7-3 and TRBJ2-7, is GAGVSQTPSNKVTEKGKYVELRCDPISGHTALYWYRQSLGQGPEFLIYFQGTGAADDSGLPNDRFFAVRPEGSVSTLKIQRTERGDSAVYLCASSSGTSGGEQYFGPGTRLTVT.

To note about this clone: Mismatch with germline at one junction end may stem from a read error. In DNA, the CDR3 is TGTGCTAGCAGCCCTCAGACAGGGATGGAGACCCAGTACTTC. This gives the protein CASSPQTGMETQYF. The J gene is TRBJ2-5, the V gene TRBV7-7; 7 nucleotides align to TRBD1. This CDR3 comprises 14 residues. CDR1 and CDR2 (germline): SSHAT, FNYEAQ (reference sequence).

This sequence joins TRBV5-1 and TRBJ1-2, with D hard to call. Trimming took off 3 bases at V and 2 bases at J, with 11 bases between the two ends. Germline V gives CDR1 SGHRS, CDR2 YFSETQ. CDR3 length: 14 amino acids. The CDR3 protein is CASSSQAGNYGYTF. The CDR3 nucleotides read TGCGCCAGCAGCTCTCAGGCGGGCAACTATGGCTACACCTTC.

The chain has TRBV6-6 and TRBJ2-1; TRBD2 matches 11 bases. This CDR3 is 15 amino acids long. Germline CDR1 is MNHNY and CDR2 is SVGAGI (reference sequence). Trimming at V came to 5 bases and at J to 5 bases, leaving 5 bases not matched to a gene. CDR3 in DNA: TGTGCCAGCAGTGTAGCGGGAGGGCCCAACAATGAGCAGTTCTTC. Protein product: CASSVAGGPNNEQFF.

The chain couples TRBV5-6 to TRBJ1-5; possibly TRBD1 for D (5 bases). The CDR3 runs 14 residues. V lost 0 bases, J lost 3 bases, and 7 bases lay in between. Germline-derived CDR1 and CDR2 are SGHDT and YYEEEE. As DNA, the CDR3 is TGTGCCAGCAGCTTGGGCAGGGTCAATCAGCCCCAGCATTTT. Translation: CASSLGRVNQPQHF.

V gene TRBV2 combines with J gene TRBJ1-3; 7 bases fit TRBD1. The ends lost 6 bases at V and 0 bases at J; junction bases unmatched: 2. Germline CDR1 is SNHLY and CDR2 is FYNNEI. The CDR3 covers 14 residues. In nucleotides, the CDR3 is TGTGCCAGCAGAGACAGGGACTCTGGAAACACCATATATTTT. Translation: CASRDRDSGNTIYF.

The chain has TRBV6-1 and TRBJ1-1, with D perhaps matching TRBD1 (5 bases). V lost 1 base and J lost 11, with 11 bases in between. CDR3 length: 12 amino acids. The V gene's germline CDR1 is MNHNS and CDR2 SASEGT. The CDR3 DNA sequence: TGTGCCAGCAGTGAAGATGGGACTTGGGCTTTCTTT. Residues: CASSEDGTWAFF.

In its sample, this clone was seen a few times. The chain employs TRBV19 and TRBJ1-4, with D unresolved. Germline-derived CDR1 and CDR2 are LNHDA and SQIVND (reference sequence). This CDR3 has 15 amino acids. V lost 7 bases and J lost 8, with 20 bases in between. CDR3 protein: CASTQRRAYGEKLFF. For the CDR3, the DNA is TGTGCCAGTACCCAAAGGAGGGCCTATGGCGAAAAACTGTTTTTT. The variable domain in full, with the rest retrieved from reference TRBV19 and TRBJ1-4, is DGGITQSPKYLFRKEGQNVTLSCEQNLNHDAMYWYRQDPGQGLRLIYYSQIVNDFQKGDIAEGYSVSREKKESFPLTVTSAQKNPTAFYLCASTQRRAYGEKLFFGSGTQLSVL.

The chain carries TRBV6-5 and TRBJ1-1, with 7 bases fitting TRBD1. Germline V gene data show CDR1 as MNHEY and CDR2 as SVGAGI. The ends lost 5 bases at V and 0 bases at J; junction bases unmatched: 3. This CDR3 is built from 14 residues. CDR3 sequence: CASSKTGLNTEAFF. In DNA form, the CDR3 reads TGTGCCAGCAGTAAGACAGGGTTGAACACTGAAGCTTTCTTT.

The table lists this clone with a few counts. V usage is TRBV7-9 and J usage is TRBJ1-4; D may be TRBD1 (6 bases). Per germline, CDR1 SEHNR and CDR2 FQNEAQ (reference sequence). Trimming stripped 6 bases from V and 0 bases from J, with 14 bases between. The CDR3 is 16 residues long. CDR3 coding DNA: TGTGCCAGCAGAACCAGGACAGATTCAACTAATGAAAAACTGTTTTTT. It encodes CASRTRTDSTNEKLFF.

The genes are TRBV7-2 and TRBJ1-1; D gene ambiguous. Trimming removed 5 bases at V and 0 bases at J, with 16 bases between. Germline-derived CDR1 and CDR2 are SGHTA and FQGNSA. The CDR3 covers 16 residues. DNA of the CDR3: TGTGCCAGCAGCAAACGTACCGGCGGGATGAACACTGAAGCTTTCTTT. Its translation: CASSKRTGGMNTEAFF.

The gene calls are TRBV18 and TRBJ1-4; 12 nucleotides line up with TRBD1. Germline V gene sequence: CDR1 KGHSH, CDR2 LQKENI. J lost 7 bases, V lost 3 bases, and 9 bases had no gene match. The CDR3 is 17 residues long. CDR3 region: CASSPAGTGGGGEKLFF. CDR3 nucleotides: TGTGCCAGCTCACCGGCCGGGACAGGGGGCGGAGGTGAAAAACTGTTTTTT.

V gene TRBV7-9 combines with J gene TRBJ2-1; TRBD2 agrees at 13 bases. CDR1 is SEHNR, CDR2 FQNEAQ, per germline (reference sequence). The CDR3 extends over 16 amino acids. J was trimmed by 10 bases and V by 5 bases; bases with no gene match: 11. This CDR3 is CASSRGLAGRNGEQFF. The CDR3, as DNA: TGTGCCAGCAGCAGGGGACTAGCGGGAAGGAACGGAGAGCAGTTCTTC. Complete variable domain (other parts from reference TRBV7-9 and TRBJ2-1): DTGVSQNPRHKITKRGQNVTFRCDPISEHNRLYWYRQTLGQGPEFLTYFQNEAQLEKSRLLSDRFSAERPKGSFSTLEIQRTEQGDSAMYLCASSRGLAGRNGEQFFGPGTRLTVL.

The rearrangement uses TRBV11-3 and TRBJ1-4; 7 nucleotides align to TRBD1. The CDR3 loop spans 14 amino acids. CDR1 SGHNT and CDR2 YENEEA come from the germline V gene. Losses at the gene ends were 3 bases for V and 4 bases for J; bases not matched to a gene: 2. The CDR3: CASSFDRDNEKLFF. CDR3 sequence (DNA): TGTGCCAGCAGCTTCGACAGGGATAATGAAAAACTGTTTTTT.

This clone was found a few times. CDR3 region: CASSPPLGRGQETQYF. For the CDR3, the DNA is TGTGCCAGCAGCCCACCGTTGGGCAGGGGGCAGGAGACCCAGTACTTC. The chain couples TRBV7-2 to TRBJ2-5, with 8 positions matching TRBD1. Germline CDR1 SGHTA, CDR2 FQGNSA. This CDR3 spans 16 amino acids. V lost 5 bases to trimming and J lost 5 bases; unmatched junction nucleotides: 13. Combining the CDR3 with reference TRBV7-2 and TRBJ2-5 gives the whole variable domain GAGVSQSPSNKVTEKGKDVELRCDPISGHTALYWYRQSLGQGLEFLIYFQGNSAPDKSGLPSDRFSAERTGGSVSTLTIQRTQQEDSAVYLCASSPPLGRGQETQYFGPGTRLLVL.

The CDR3 region is CASSPRLAYEQYF. The CDR3, as DNA: TGTGCCAGCAGCCCGAGACTAGCTTACGAGCAGTACTTC. V usage is TRBV7-8 and J usage is TRBJ2-7; the match to TRBD2 covers 7 bases. The CDR3 has 13 amino acids. V lost 5 bases to trimming and J lost 4 bases; unmatched junction nucleotides: 5. CDR1 and CDR2 (germline): SGHVS, FQNEAQ.